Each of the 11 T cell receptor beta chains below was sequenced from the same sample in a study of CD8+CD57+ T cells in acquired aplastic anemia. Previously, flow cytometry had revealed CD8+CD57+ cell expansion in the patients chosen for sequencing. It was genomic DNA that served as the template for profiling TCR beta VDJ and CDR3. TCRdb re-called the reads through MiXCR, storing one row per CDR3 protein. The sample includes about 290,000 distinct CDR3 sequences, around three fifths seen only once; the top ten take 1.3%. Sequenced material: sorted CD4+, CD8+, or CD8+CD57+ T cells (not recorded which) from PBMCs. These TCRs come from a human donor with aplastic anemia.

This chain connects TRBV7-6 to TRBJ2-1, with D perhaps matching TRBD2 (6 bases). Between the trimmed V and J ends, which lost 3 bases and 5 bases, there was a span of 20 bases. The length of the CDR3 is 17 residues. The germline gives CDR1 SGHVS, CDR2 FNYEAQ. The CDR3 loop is CASSFPDKPGLNNEQFF. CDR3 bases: TGTGCCAGCAGCTTCCCCGACAAACCGGGACTGAACAATGAGCAGTTCTTC.

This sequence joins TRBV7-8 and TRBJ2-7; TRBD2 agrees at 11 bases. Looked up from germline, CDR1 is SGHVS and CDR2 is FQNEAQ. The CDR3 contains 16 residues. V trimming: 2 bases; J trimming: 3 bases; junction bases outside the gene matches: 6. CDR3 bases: TGTGCCAGCAGCTTATTTAGGGGACTAGCGGACTACGAGCAGTACTTC. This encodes CASSLFRGLADYEQYF. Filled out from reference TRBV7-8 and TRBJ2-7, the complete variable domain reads GAGVSQSPRYKVAKRGQDVALRCDPISGHVSLFWYQQALGQGPEFLTYFQNEAQLDKSGLPSDRFFAERPEGSVSTLKIQRTQQEDSAVYLCASSLFRGLADYEQYFGPGTRLTVT.

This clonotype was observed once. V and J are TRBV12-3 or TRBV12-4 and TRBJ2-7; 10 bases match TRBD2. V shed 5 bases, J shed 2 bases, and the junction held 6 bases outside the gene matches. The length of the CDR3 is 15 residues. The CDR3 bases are TGTGCCAGCAGTACAGCTAGCGGGAGACCCTACGAGCAGTACTTC. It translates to CASSTASGRPYEQYF.

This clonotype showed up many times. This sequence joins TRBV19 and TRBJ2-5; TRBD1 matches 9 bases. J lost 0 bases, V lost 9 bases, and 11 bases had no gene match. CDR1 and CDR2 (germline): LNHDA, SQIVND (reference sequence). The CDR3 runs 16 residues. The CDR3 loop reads CASGRDRVGDQETQYF. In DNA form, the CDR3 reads TGTGCCAGCGGGCGGGACAGGGTTGGGGACCAAGAGACCCAGTACTTC.

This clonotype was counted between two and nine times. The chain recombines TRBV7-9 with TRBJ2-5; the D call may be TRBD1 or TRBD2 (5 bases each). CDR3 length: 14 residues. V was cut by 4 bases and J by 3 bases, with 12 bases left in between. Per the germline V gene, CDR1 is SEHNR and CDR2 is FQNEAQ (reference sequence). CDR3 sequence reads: CASSSTGTEETQYF. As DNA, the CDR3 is TGTGCCAGCAGCTCAACTGGGACGGAAGAGACCCAGTACTTC.

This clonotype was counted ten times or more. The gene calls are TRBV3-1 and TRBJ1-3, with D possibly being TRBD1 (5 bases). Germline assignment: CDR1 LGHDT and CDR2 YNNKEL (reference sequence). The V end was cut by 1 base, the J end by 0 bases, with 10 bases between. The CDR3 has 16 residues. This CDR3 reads CASSQAGYYSGNTIYF. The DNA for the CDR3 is TGTGCCAGCAGCCAAGCAGGGTACTACTCTGGAAACACCATATATTTT.

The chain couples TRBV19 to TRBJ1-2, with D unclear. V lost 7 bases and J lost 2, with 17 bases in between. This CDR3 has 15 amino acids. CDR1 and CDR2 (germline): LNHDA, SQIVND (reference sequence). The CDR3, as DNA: TGTGCCAGTACTCAAAACTGGTCTAACAACTATGGCTACACCTTC. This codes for CASTQNWSNNYGYTF.

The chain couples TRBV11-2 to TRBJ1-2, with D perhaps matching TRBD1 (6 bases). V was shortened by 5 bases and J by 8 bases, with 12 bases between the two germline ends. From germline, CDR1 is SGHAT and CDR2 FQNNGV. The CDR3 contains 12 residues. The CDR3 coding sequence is TGTGCCAGCAGCCCGGACAGTAGGGGCTACACCTTC. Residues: CASSPDSRGYTF.

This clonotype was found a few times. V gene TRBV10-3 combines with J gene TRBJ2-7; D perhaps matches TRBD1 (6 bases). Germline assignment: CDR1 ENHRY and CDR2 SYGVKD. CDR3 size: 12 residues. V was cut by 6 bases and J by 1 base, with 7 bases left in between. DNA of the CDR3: TGTGCCATCAGGACAGGATCCTACGAGCAGTACTTC. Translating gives CAIRTGSYEQYF.

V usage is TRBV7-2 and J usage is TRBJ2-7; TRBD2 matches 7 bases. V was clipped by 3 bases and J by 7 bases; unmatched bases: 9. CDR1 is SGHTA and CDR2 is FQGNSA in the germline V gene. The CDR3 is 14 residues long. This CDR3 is CASSLGGGLGEQYF. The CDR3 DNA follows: TGTGCCAGCAGCTTGGGGGGAGGGCTTGGGGAGCAGTACTTC. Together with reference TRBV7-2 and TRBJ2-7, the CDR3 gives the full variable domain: GAGVSQSPSNKVTEKGKDVELRCDPISGHTALYWYRQSLGQGLEFLIYFQGNSAPDKSGLPSDRFSAERTGGSVSTLTIQRTQQEDSAVYLCASSLGGGLGEQYFGPGTRLTVT.

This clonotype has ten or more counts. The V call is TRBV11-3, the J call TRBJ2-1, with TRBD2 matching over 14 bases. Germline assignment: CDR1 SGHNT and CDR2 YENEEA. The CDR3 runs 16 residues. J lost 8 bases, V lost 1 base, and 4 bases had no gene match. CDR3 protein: CASSLAGTSGRYEQFF. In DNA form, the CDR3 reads TGTGCCAGCAGCTTAGCCGGGACTAGCGGGAGATATGAGCAGTTCTTC. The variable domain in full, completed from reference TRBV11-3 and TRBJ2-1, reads EAGVVQSPRYKIIEKKQPVAFWCNPISGHNTLYWYLQNLGQGPELLIRYENEEAVDDSQLPKDRFSAERLKGVDSTLKIQPAELGDSAVYLCASSLAGTSGRYEQFFGPGTRLTVL.